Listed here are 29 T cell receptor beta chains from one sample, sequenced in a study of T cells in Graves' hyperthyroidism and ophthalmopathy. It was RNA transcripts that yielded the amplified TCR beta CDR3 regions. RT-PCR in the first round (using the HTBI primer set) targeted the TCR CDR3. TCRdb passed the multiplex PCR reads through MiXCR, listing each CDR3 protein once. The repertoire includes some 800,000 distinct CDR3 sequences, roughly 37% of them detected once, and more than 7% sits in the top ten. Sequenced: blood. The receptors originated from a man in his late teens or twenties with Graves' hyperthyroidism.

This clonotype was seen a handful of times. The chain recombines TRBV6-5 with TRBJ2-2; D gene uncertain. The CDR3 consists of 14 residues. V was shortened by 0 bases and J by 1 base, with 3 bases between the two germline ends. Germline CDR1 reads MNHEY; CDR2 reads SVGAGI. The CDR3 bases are TGTGCCAGCAGTTACTCCCTGAACACCGGGGAGCTGTTTTTT. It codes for CASSYSLNTGELFF.

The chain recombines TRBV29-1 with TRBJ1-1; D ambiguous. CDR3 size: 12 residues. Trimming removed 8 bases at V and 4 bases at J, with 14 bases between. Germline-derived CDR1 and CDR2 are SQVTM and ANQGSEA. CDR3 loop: CSLERRATEAFF. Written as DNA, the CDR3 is TGCAGCTTAGAACGGCGGGCCACTGAAGCTTTCTTT.

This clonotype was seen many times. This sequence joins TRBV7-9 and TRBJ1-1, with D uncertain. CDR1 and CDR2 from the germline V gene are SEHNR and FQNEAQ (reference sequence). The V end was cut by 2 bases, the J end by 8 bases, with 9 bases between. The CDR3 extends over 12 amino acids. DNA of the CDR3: TGTGCCAGCAGCTTACTCGCGGGGGAAGCTTTCTTT. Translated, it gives CASSLLAGEAFF.

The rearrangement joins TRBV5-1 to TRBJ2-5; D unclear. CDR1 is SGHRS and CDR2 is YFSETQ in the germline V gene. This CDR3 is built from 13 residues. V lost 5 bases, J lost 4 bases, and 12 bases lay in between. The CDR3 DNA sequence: TGCGCCAGCAGAAACGAGATGGGAGAGACCCAGTACTTC. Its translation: CASRNEMGETQYF.

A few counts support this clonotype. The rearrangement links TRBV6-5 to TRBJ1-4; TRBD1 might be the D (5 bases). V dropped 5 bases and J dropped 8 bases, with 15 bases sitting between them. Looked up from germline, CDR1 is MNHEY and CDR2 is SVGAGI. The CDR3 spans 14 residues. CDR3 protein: CASSEVSGFEKLFF. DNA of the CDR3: TGTGCCAGCAGTGAAGTTTCAGGGTTCGAAAAACTGTTTTTT.

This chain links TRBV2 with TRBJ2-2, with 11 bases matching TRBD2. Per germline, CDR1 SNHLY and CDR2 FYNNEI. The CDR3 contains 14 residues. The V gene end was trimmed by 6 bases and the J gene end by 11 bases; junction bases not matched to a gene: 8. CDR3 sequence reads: CASSPGLADDELFF. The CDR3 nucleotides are TGTGCCAGCAGCCCGGGACTAGCGGACGACGAGCTGTTTTTT.

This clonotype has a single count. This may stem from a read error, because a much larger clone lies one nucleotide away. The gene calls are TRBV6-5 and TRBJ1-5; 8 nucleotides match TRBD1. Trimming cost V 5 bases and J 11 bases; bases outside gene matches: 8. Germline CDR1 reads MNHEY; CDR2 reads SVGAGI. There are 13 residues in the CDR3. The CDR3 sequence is CASSMDRDQSQHF. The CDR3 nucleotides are TGTGCCAGCAGTATGGACAGGGACCAGTCCCAGCATTTT.

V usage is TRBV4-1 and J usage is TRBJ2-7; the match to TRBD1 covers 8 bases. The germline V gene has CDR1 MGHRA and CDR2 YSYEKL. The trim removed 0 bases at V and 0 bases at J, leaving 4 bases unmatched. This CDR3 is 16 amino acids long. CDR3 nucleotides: TGCGCCAGCAGCCAAGATCGGACAGGGATCTCCTACGAGCAGTACTTC. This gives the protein CASSQDRTGISYEQYF.

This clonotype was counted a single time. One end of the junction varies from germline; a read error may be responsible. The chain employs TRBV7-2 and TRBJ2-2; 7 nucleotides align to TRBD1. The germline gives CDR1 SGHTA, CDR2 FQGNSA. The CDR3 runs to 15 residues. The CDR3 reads CASSPDRASYNEQFF. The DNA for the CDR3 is TGTGCCAGCAGCCCCGACAGGGCCTCGTACAATGAGCAGTTTTTT.

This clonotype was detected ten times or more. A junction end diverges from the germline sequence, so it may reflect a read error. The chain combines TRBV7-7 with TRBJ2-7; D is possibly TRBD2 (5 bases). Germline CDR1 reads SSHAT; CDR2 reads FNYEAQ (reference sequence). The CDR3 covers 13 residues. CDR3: CASSPAGTYEQYF. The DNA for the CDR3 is TGTGCTAGCAGCCCGGCGGGCACCTACGAGCAGTACTTC.

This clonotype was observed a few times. Here the CDR3 DNA reads TGTGCCAGCAGTTTTGCAGGGGTACTCATGAACACTGAAGCTTTCTTT. Translating gives CASSFAGVLMNTEAFF. V and J are TRBV28 and TRBJ1-1, with D possibly being TRBD1 (6 bases). Germline CDR1 is MDHEN and CDR2 is SYDVKM. The CDR3 sequence is 16 residues long. Trimming cost V 3 bases and J 0 bases, with 14 bases left between them.

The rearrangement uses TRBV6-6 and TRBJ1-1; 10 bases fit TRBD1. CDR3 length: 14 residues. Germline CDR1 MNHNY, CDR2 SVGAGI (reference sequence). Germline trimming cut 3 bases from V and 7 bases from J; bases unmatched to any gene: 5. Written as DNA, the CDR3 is TGTGCCAGCAGTTATCCGGGACAGGGGTATGAAGCTTTCTTT. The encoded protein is CASSYPGQGYEAFF.

The chain's CDR3 is CASSLGISNTGELFF. The CDR3 DNA is TGTGCCAGCAGCTTAGGGATATCGAACACCGGGGAGCTGTTTTTT. The rearrangement joins TRBV11-3 to TRBJ2-2; D gene uncertain. In germline, CDR1 is SGHNT, CDR2 YENEEA. CDR3 length: 15 residues. Trimming stripped 1 base from V and 0 bases from J, with 6 bases between.

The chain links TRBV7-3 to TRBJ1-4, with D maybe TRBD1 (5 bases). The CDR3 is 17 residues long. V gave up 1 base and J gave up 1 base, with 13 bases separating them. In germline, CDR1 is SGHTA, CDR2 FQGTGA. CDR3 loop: CASSLNRGGGTNEKLFF. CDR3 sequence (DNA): TGTGCCAGCAGCTTAAATCGGGGCGGGGGAACTAATGAAAAACTGTTTTTT.

The CDR3, as DNA: TGTGCCGTACAGGGGGTCTCCTACGAGCAGTACTTC. Translating it yields CAVQGVSYEQYF. The chain recombines TRBV10-3 with TRBJ2-7; 8 bases match TRBD1. J gave up 0 bases and V 11 bases, and 3 bases lay outside the gene matches. The V gene's germline CDR1 is ENHRY and CDR2 SYGVKD. The CDR3 loop spans 12 amino acids.

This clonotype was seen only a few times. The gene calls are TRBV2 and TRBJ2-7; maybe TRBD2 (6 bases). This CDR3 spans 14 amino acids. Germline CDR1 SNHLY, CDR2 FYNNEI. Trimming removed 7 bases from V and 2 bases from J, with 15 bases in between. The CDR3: CASNLQEGPYEQYF. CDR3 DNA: TGTGCCAGCAACTTACAGGAGGGTCCCTACGAGCAGTACTTC.

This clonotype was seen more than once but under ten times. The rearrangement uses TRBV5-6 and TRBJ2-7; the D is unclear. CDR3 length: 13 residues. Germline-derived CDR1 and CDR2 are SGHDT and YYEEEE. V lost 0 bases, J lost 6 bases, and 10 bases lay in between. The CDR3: CASSLGRIGEQYF. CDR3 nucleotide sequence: TGTGCCAGCAGCTTGGGTAGGATCGGCGAGCAGTACTTC.

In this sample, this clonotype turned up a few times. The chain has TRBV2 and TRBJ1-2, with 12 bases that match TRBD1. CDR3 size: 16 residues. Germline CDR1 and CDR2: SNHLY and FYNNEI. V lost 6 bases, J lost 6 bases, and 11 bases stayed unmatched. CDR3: CASSSPSRDRGHGYTF. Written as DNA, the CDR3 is TGTGCCAGCAGCTCCCCCTCTCGGGACAGGGGGCATGGCTACACCTTC.

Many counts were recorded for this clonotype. CDR3 region: CASSLEGERGPQYF. The CDR3 DNA reads TGTGCCAGCAGCTTAGAAGGGGAAAGGGGCCCCCAGTACTTC. The rearrangement links TRBV7-6 to TRBJ2-5; possible D gene TRBD1, 5 bases. The CDR3 is made up of 14 amino acids. V was trimmed by 1 base and J by 9 bases, leaving 15 bases between them. Per germline, CDR1 SGHVS and CDR2 FNYEAQ.

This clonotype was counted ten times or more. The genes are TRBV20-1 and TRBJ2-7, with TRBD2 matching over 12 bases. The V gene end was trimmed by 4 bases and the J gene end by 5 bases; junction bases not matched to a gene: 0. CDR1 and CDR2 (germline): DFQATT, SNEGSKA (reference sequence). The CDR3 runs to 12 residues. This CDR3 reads CSATSGGDEQYF. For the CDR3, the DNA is TGCAGTGCTACTAGCGGGGGGGACGAGCAGTACTTC.

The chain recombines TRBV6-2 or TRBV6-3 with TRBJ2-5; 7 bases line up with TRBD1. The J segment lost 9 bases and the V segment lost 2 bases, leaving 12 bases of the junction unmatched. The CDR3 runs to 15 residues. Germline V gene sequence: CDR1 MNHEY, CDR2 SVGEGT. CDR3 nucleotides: TGTGCCAGCAGTTACCAACAGGGGCTCAATCAGCCCCAGTACTTC. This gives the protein CASSYQQGLNQPQYF.

The CDR3 loop is CASSPPLRHEQYF. CDR3 bases: TGTGCCAGCAGTCCTCCACTACGCCACGAGCAGTACTTC. The chain employs TRBV13 and TRBJ2-7; D unresolved. The germline CDR1 and CDR2 sequences are PRHDT and FYEKMQ (reference sequence). The CDR3 contains 13 residues. V gave up 6 bases and J gave up 5 bases, with 14 bases separating them.

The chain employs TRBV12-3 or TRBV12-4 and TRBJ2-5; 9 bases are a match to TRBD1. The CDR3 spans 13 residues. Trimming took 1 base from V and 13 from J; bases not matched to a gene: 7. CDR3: CASSLGGQGVRYF. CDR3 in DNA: TGTGCCAGCAGTTTAGGGGGACAGGGAGTTAGGTACTTC.

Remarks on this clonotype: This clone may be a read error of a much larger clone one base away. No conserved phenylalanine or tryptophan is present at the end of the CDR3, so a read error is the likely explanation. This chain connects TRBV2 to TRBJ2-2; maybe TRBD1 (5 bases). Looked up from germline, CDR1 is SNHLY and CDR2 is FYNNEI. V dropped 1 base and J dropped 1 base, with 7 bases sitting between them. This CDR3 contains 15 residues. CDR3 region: CASSEDRRNTGELFV. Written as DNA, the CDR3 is TGTGCCAGCAGTGAAGACAGGCGGAACACCGGGGAGCTGTTTGTT.

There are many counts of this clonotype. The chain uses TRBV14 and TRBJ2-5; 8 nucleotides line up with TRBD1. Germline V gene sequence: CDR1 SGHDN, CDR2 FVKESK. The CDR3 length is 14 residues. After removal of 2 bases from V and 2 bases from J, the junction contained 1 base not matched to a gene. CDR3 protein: CASSQTGGQETQYF. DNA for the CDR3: TGTGCCAGCAGCCAAACAGGGGGACAAGAGACCCAGTACTTC.

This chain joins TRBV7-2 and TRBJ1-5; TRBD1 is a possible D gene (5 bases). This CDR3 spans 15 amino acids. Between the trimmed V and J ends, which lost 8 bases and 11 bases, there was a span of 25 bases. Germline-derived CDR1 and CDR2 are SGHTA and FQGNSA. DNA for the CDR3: TGTGCCAGCTCTTTCGGCGGGGGTCAGCAAGAGACCCAGCATTTT. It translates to CASSFGGGQQETQHF.

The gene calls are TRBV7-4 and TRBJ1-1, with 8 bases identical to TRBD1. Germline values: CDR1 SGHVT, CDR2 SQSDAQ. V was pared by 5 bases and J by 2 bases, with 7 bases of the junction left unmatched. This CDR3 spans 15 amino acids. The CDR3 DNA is TGTGCCAGCAGCCCAAACAGGGGGAAAAACACTGAAGCTTTCTTT. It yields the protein CASSPNRGKNTEAFF.

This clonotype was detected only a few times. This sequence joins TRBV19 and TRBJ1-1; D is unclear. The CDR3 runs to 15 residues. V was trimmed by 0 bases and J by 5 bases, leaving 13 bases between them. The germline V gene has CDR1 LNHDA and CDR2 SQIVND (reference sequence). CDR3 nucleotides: TGTGCCAGTAGTATAGATCTTAATCCGAGGACTGAAGCTTTCTTT. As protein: CASSIDLNPRTEAFF.

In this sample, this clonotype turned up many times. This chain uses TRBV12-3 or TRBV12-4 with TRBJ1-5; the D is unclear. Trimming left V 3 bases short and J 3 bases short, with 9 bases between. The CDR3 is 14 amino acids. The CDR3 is CASSFDEYNQPQHF. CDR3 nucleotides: TGTGCCAGCAGTTTCGACGAGTACAATCAGCCCCAGCATTTT.